Listed here is a single TCR beta chain. Its antigen is currently not known. No qualities accompany the bases; no much larger clone lies one base away. The collaborating institutions used their own protocols to collect whole blood in K2EDTA tubes. For TCRbeta analysis, collaborators shipped samples in one of three forms: frozen whole blood, isolated PBMCs, or DNA extracted from either of those sample types. The record originates from a study of blood T cell repertoires in COVID-19 (dated by TCRdb to 2020 to 2021). Turning to the overall study: The collaborator samples originated in the United States, Italy and Spain and spanned the acute and convalescent phases of COVID-19. The material from the prospective study consisted of cDNA or gDNA derived from T cells, B-cell-depleted T cells, or PBMCs. Where available, HLA class I and class II types were taken from metadata supplied by the sample provider and were not determined by assay-based typing. The repertoires were released in a freely available public database meant as a resource for research on the immune response to SARS-CoV-2. Samples were obtained from the ongoing ImmuneRACE study (first 160 participants) and from 1,254 subjects provided by 6 global collaborators. Subjects who had been exposed to COVID-19, were actively infected with it, or had recovered from it provided the deeply sampled blood TCRbeta repertoires that made up the dataset. Sample metadata almost always included a de-identified subject ID, COVID-19 status, age in years and sex.

Taken from the germline V gene, the CDR1 and CDR2 loops are SGHRS and YFSETQ. From the cysteine up to the phenylalanine, the CDR3 has a length of 15 residues. Only the CDR3 DNA is retained, 45 bases long and in frame from the first base. Cut back by 0 bases and 0 bases, the V and J ends lie 7 bases apart. General findings and caveats noted by the study authors: The quantity of clinical and demographic metadata differed by source and by participant and was supplied without curation.

TCRbeta CDR3 regions were amplified from genomic DNA using the immunoSEQ Assay, a bias-controlled multiplex PCR. In the original analysis: Nucleated cell counts per sample were estimated from amplification of reference gene primers within the assay. To quantify the absolute abundance of each unique TCRbeta CDR3 rearrangement, sequence reads were collapsed and filtered. For each sample, productive Simpson clonality was calculated by taking the square root of Simpson's diversity index across productive rearrangements. The source is immuneACCESS, and TCRdb retained only in-frame sequences with V and J called. Part of the clones is not carried over; for the studies checked, unresolved V genes explain less than half of this, and the remainder is unexplained. The DNA gave D and trimming, while V, J and clone size come from that table. The table for this sample lists tens of thousands of clones; around 86% of them were counted only once. In total, the top ten clones hold around 7% of the sample.

This TCR was sampled from a man in his fifties or sixties with active COVID-19. The sequenced material came from peripheral blood. The chain is assembled from TRBV5-1 and TRBJ2-1; matching of 5 bases hints at TRBD1 as the D gene. The CDR3 protein: CASSLGQNSYNEQFF. At the DNA level, the sequence is TGCGCCAGCAGCTTGGGACAGAACTCCTACAATGAGCAGTTCTTC.